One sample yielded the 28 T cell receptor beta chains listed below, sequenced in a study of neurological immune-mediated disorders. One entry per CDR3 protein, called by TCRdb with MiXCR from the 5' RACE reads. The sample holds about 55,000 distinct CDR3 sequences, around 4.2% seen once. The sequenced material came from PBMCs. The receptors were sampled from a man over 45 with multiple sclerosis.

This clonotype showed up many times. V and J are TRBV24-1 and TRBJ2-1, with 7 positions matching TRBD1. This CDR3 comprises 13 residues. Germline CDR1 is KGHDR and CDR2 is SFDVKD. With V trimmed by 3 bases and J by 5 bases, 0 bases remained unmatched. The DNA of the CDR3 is TGTGCCACCAGTGATGGGACAGACAATGAGCAGTTCTTC. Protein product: CATSDGTDNEQFF.

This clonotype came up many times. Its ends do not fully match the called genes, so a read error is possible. The CDR3 is CSARERVGVQPQNF. The CDR3 nucleotides read TGCAGTGCTAGAGAGAGAGTGGGGGTCCAGCCCCAGAATTTT. The chain joins TRBV20-1 to TRBJ1-5; a possible D gene is TRBD1 (5 bases). The CDR3 length is 14 residues. From germline, CDR1 is DFQATT and CDR2 SNEGSKA (reference sequence).

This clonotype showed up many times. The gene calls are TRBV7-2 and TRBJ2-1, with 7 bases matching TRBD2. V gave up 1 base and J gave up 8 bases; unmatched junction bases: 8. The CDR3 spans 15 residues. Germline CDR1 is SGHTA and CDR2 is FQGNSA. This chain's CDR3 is CASSLVGGSFYEQFF. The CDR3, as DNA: TGTGCCAGCAGCTTAGTCGGGGGGTCCTTCTATGAGCAGTTCTTC.

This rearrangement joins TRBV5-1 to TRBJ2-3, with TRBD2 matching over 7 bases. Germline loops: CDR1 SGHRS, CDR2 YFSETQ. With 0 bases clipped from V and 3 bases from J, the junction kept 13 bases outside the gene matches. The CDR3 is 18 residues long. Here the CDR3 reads CASSLEVRSSGLTDTQYF. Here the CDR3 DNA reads TGCGCCAGCAGCTTGGAAGTTCGGTCTAGCGGACTGACAGATACGCAGTATTTT.

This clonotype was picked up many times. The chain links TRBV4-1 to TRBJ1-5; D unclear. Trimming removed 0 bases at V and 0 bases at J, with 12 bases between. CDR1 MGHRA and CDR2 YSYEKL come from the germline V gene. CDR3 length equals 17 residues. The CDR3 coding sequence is TGCGCCAGCAGCCAAGATCGTCAGTGGGGTAGCAATCAGCCCCAGCATTTT. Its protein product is CASSQDRQWGSNQPQHF.

CDR3 coding DNA: TGCGCCAGCAGTCAGGAATCCAACACTGAAGCTTTCTTT. Its translation is CASSQESNTEAFF. The V gene is TRBV5-1, the J gene TRBJ1-1; D unclear. CDR1 and CDR2 from the germline V gene are SGHRS and YFSETQ. With 5 bases removed from V and 2 bases from J, the gap between germline ends came to 10 bases. The CDR3 is made up of 13 amino acids.

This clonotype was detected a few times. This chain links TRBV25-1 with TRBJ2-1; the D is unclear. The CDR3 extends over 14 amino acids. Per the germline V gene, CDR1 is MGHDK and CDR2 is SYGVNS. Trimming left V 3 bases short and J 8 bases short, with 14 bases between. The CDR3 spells CASSDEGPLDEQFF. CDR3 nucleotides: TGTGCCAGCAGTGACGAAGGACCCCTGGATGAGCAGTTCTTC.

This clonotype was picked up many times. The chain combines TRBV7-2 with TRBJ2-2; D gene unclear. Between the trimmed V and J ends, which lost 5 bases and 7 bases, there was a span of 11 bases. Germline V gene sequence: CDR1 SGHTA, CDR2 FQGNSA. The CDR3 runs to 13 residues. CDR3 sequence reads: CASSPRRSGELFF. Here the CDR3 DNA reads TGTGCCAGCAGCCCCCGCCGCAGCGGGGAGCTGTTTTTT. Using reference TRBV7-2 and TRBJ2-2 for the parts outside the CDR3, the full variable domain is GAGVSQSPSNKVTEKGKDVELRCDPISGHTALYWYRQSLGQGLEFLIYFQGNSAPDKSGLPSDRFSAERTGGSVSTLTIQRTQQEDSAVYLCASSPRRSGELFFGEGSRLTVL.

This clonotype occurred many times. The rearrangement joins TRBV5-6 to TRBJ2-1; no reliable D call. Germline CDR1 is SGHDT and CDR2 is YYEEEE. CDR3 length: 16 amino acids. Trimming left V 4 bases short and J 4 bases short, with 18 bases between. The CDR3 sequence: CASSKGRNMGYNEQFF. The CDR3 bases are TGTGCCAGCAGCAAAGGTAGGAATATGGGATACAATGAGCAGTTCTTC.

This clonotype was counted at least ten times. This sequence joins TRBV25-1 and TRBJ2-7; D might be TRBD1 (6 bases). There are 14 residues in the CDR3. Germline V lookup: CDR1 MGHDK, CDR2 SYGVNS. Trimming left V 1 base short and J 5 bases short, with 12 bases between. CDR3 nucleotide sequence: TGTGCCAGCAGTGAATTACAGTCAGGGGACGAGCAGTACTTC. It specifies CASSELQSGDEQYF.

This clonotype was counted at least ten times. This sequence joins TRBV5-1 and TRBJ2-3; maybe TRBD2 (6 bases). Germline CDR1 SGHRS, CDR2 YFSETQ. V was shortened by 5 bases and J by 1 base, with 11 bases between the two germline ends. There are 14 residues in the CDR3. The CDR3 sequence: CASRDYRGTDTQYF. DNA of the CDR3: TGCGCCAGCAGGGACTACCGAGGCACAGATACGCAGTATTTT.

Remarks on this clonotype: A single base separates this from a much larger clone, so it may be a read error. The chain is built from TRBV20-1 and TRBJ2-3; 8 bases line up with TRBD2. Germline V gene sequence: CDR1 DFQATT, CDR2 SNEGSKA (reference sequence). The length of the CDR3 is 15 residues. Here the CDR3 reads CGAPWGGRLKDTQYF. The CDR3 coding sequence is TGCGGTGCGCCTTGGGGCGGGAGGCTTAAAGATACGCAGTATTTT.

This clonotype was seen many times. The chain's CDR3 is CASSLARVNEQFF. CDR3 nucleotides: TGTGCCAGCAGCTTGGCCAGAGTGAATGAGCAGTTCTTC. The gene calls are TRBV5-6 and TRBJ2-1; D call uncertain. Deletions cut 0 bases from V and 7 bases from J, with 8 bases between. Germline V gene sequence: CDR1 SGHDT, CDR2 YYEEEE. This CDR3 region has 13 residues.

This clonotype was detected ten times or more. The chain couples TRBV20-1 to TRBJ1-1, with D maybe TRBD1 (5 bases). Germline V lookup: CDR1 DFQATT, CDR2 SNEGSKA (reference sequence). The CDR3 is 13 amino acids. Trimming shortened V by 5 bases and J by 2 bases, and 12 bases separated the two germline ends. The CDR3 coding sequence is TGCAGTGCTTCAGGGAGTCGAAACACTGAAGCTTTCTTT. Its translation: CSASGSRNTEAFF.

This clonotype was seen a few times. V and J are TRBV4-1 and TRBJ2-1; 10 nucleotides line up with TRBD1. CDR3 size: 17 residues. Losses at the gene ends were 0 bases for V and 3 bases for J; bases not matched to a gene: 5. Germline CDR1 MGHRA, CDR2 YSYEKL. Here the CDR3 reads CASSQDPGTGDYNEQFF. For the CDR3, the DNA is TGCGCCAGCAGCCAAGATCCCGGGACAGGGGACTACAATGAGCAGTTCTTC.

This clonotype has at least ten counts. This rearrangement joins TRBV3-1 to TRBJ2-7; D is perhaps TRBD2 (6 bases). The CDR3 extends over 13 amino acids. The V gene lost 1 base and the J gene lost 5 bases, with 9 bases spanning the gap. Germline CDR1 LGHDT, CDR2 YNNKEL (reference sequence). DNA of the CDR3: TGTGCCAGCAGCCAAGGACTAGGACACGAGCAGTACTTC. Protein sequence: CASSQGLGHEQYF.

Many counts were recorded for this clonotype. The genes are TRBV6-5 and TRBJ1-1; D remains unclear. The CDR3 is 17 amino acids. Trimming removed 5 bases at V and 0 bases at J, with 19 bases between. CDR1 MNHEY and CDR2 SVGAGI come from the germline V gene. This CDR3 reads CASSQSPFGAMNTEAFF. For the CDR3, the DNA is TGTGCCAGCAGTCAGAGCCCTTTTGGCGCCATGAACACTGAAGCTTTCTTT.

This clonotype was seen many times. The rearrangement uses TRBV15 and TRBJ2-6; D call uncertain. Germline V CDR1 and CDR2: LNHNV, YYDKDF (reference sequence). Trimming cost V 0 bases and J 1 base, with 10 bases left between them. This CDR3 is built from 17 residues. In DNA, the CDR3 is TGTGCCACCAGCAGAGAACCGTTAGGGTCTGGGGCCAACGTCCTGACTTTC. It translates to CATSREPLGSGANVLTF.

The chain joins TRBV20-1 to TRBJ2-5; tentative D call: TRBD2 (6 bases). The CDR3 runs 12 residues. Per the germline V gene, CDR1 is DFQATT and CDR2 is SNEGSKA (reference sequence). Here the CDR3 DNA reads TGCGCCCCTCGCCGGGGAGGAGAGACCCAGTACTTC. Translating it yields CAPRRGGETQYF.

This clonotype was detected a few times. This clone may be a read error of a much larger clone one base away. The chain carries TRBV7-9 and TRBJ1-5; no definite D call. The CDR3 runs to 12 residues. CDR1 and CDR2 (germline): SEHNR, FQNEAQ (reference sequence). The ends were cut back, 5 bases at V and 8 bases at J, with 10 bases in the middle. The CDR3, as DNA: TGTGCCAGCAGCCGAAAGGAGGAGCCCCAGCATTTT. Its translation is CASSRKEEPQHF.

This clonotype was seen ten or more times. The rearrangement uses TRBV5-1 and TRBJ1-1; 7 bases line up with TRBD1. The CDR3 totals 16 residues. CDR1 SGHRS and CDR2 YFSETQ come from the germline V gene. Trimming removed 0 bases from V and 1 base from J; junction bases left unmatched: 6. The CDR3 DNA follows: TGCGCCAGCAGCTTGGGAAAAGGGGGCGCGAACACTGAAGCTTTCTTT. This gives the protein CASSLGKGGANTEAFF.

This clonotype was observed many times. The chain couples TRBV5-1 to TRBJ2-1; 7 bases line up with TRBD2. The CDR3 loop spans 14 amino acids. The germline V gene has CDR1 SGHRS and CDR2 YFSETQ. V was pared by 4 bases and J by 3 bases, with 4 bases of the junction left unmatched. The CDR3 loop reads CASSLSGVYNEQFF. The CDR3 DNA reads TGCGCCAGCAGCCTAAGCGGGGTCTACAATGAGCAGTTCTTC.

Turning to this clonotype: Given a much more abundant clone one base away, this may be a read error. DNA for the CDR3: TGTGCTAGTGCCGTGGGACAGGGGATCTCGACAGATACGCAGTATTTT. Translation: CASAVGQGISTDTQYF. The rearrangement uses TRBV12-5 and TRBJ2-3, with 10 nucleotides matching TRBD1. The CDR3 totals 16 residues. Germline CDR1 and CDR2: LGHNT and FRNRAP. V lost 7 bases to trimming and J lost 3 bases; unmatched junction nucleotides: 10. Looking up the rest from reference TRBV12-5 and TRBJ2-3 gives the full variable domain: DARVTQTPRHKVTEMGQEVTMRCQPILGHNTVFWYRQTMMQGLELLAYFRNRAPLDDSGMPKDRFSAEMPDATLATLKIQPSEPRDSAVYFCASAVGQGISTDTQYFGPGTRLTVL.

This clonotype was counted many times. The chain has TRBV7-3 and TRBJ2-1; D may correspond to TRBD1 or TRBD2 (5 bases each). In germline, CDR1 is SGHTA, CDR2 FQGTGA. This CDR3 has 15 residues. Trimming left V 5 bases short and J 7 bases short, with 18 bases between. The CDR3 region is CASSASGGAGNEQFF. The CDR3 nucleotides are TGTGCCAGCAGCGCGAGCGGTGGGGCTGGGAATGAGCAGTTCTTC.

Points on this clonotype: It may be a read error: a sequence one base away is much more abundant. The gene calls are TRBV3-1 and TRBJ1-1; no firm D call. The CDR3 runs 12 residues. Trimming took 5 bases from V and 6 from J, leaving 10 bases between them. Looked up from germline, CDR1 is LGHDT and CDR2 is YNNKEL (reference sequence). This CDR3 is CASSKNWAEAFF. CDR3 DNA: TGTGCCAGCAGCAAAAATTGGGCTGAAGCTTTCTTT.

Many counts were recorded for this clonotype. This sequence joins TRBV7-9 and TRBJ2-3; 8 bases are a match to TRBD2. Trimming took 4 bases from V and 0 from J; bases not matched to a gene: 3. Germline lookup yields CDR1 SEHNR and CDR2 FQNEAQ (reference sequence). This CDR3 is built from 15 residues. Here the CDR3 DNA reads TGTGCCAGCAGCTCCCGACTAGCGAGCACAGATACGCAGTATTTT. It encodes CASSSRLASTDTQYF.

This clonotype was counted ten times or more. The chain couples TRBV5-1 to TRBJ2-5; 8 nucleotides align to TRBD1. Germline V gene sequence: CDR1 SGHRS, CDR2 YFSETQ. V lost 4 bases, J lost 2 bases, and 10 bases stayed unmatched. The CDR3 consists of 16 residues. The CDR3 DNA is TGCGCCAGCAGCGGCATAGGACAGGGTATACAAGAGACCCAGTACTTC. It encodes CASSGIGQGIQETQYF.

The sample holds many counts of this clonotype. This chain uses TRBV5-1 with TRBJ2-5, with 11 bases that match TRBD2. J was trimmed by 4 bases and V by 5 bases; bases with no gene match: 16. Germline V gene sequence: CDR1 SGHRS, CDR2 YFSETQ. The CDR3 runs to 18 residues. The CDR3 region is CASSMTTVAGGRPETQYF. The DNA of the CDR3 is TGCGCCAGCAGTATGACAACCGTAGCGGGAGGGCGTCCAGAGACCCAGTACTTC.